This T cell receptor beta chain was captured in a study of blood T cell repertoires in COVID-19. Across the study: Researchers got acute and convalescent COVID-19 samples from the United States, Italy and Spain. T cells, B-cell-depleted T cells, or PBMCs provided the cDNA or gDNA that served as material.

Trimming pared 2 bases from V and 5 bases from J, leaving 9 bases between. Germline V lookup: CDR1 MDHEN, CDR2 SYDVKM. The CDR3 has 13 residues. Patients from Seattle were sampled longitudinally, starting during active infection. The repertoire was sequenced with immunoSEQ multiplex PCR; TCRdb's copy has only in-frame clones and lacks some. The sample carries 300,000 to 350,000 clones, around nine tenths recorded once. This chain links TRBV28 with TRBJ1-1, with D unclear. The origin of this receptor is a woman aged 30 to 39 with COVID-19, enrolled during active disease. Source material: peripheral blood. The CDR3, as DNA: TGTGCCAGCAGTTTAGGCCCCGGGACTGAAGCTTTCTTT. It is translated as CASSLGPGTEAFF.